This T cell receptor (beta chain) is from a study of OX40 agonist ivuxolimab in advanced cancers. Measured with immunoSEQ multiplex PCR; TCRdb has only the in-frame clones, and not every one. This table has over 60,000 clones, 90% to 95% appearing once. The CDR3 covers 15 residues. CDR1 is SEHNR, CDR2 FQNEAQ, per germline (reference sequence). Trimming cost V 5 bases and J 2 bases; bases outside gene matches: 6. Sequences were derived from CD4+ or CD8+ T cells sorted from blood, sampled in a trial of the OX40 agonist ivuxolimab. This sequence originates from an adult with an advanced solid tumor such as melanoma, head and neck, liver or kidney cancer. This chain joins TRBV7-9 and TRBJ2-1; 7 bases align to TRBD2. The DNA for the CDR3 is TGTGCCAGCAGCCCCTGGGAGGGTACCTACAATGAGCAGTTCTTC. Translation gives CASSPWEGTYNEQFF. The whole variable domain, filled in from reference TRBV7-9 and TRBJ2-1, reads DTGVSQNPRHKITKRGQNVTFRCDPISEHNRLYWYRQTLGQGPEFLTYFQNEAQLEKSRLLSDRFSAERPKGSFSTLEIQRTEQGDSAMYLCASSPWEGTYNEQFFGPGTRLTVL.